One sample yielded the 21 T cell receptor beta chains listed below, sequenced in a study of CXCR3-negative and CXCR3-positive naive CD8 T cells. Libraries were UMI-labeled 5' RACE TRB cDNA. Each CDR3 protein gets one entry in TCRdb, which reprocessed the 5' RACE reads and gives no DNA. Its table records tens of thousands of distinct CDR3 sequences. Material for sequencing was naive CXCR3- CD8+ T cells from blood. Subset indicated: CD45RO-CCR7+CD27+CD95- naive CD8+ T cells lacking CXCR3 (TNR3-). These receptors all stem from a human donor in good health. Some clones in this sample may be carry-over from other donors' samples.

V gene TRBV4-1 combines with J gene TRBJ1-2; TCRdb outputs TRBD1, but without DNA this stays unchecked. Germline CDR1 MGHRA, CDR2 YSYEKL. The CDR3 is 16 amino acids. CDR3 residues: CASSQDREIANYGYTF.

The J gene is TRBJ2-7, the V gene TRBV5-4; TCRdb names TRBD2, which stays unverified in the absence of DNA. This CDR3 comprises 14 residues. Germline CDR1 reads SGHNT; CDR2 reads YYREEE (reference sequence). The chain's CDR3 is CASSLGGQTYEQYF.

The V gene is TRBV20-1, the J gene TRBJ1-5; TCRdb's assignment of TRBD1 cannot be checked, as there is no DNA. This CDR3 is 13 amino acids long. The V gene's germline CDR1 is DFQATT and CDR2 SNEGSKA (reference sequence). The CDR3 region is CSAKTGGNQPQHF.

The chain employs TRBV6-2 or TRBV6-3 and TRBJ1-1. The germline CDR1 and CDR2 sequences are MNHEY and SVGEGT. The CDR3 runs to 16 residues. CDR3 residues: CASSYSTDKLNTEAFF.

This sequence joins TRBV28 and TRBJ2-3; TCRdb picks TRBD2, but there is no DNA to check that call. The germline V gene encodes CDR1 MDHEN and CDR2 SYDVKM. The CDR3 length is 16 residues. This chain's CDR3 is CASSSPGTSGTDTQYF.

The gene calls are TRBV29-1 and TRBJ2-7; TCRdb selects TRBD1, and the lack of DNA leaves this call unchecked. The CDR3 consists of 12 residues. Germline CDR1 reads SQVTM; CDR2 reads ANQGSEA. This CDR3 reads CSGRQGPYEQYF.

The rearrangement uses TRBV12-3 or TRBV12-4 and TRBJ1-1; TCRdb selects TRBD1, and the lack of DNA leaves this call unchecked. The CDR3 runs to 16 residues. CDR3 loop: CASRAGMTGTNTEAFF.

The genes are TRBV7-9 and TRBJ2-1. This CDR3 contains 16 residues. The V gene's germline CDR1 is SEHNR and CDR2 FQNEAQ (reference sequence). The CDR3 region is CASSLSTGRSYNEQFF.

V gene TRBV7-7 combines with J gene TRBJ2-5; TCRdb indicates TRBD2, and absent DNA this call remains unverified. Germline assignment: CDR1 SSHAT and CDR2 FNYEAQ (reference sequence). The CDR3 totals 13 residues. The CDR3 sequence: CASSFRRAETQYF. Together with reference TRBV7-7 and TRBJ2-5, the CDR3 gives the full variable domain: GAGVSQSPRYKVTKRGQDVTLRCDPISSHATLYWYQQALGQGPEFLTYFNYEAQPDKSGLPSDRFSAERPEGSISTLTIQRTEQRDSAMYRCASSFRRAETQYFGPGTRLLVL.

CDR3: CASSQDTDIGELFF. The chain carries TRBV4-3 and TRBJ2-2. The CDR3 covers 14 residues. In germline, CDR1 is LGHNA, CDR2 YSLEER.

This sequence joins TRBV7-8 and TRBJ2-1; TCRdb outputs TRBD1, but without DNA this stays unchecked. The CDR3 totals 15 residues. Germline loops: CDR1 SGHVS, CDR2 FQNEAQ. The CDR3 protein is CASSLGRGGLFLQFF.

The CDR3 here is CSVDTGENTEAFF. V is TRBV29-1 and J is TRBJ1-1; TCRdb's D gene call, TRBD1, goes unchecked for lack of DNA. Germline CDR1 SQVTM, CDR2 ANQGSEA. The length of the CDR3 is 13 residues.

The rearrangement joins TRBV29-1 to TRBJ1-5. This CDR3 is built from 14 residues. The germline gives CDR1 SQVTM, CDR2 ANQGSEA. CDR3 amino acids: CSVDGGQSGQPQHF.

The chain carries TRBV14 and TRBJ2-7; checking the TCRdb D call of TRBD1 is not possible without DNA. There are 13 residues in the CDR3. Germline CDR1 is SGHDN and CDR2 is FVKESK. The CDR3 region is CASSQGRAYEQYF. Variable domain in full (rest from reference TRBV14 and TRBJ2-7): EAGVTQFPSHSVIEKGQTVTLRCDPISGHDNLYWYRRVMGKEIKFLLHFVKESKQDESGMPNNRFLAERTGGTYSTLKVQPAELEDSGVYFCASSQGRAYEQYFGPGTRLTVT.

This sequence joins TRBV29-1 and TRBJ1-2; there is no DNA to check the TCRdb D call of TRBD1. CDR3 length: 14 amino acids. Germline V lookup: CDR1 SQVTM, CDR2 ANQGSEA. The CDR3 loop reads CSVEPPGQVYGYTF. The whole variable domain, remainder taken from reference TRBV29-1 and TRBJ1-2, is SAVISQKPSRDICQRGTSLTIQCQVDSQVTMMFWYRQQPGQSLTLIATANQGSEATYESGFVIDKFPISRPNLTFSTLTVSNMSPEDSSIYLCSVEPPGQVYGYTFGSGTRLTVV.

The V call is TRBV11-3, the J call TRBJ2-7. Germline loops: CDR1 SGHNT, CDR2 YENEEA. This CDR3 comprises 12 residues. The CDR3 sequence is CASSSITHEQYF. Filled out from reference TRBV11-3 and TRBJ2-7, the complete variable domain reads EAGVVQSPRYKIIEKKQPVAFWCNPISGHNTLYWYLQNLGQGPELLIRYENEEAVDDSQLPKDRFSAERLKGVDSTLKIQPAELGDSAVYLCASSSITHEQYFGPGTRLTVT.

The rearrangement uses TRBV5-6 and TRBJ2-5; checking the TCRdb D call of TRBD2 is not possible without DNA. Germline V gene lookup returns CDR1 SGHDT and CDR2 YYEEEE. CDR3 length equals 16 residues. CDR3 sequence: CASSLGLAGLQETQYF.

The V call is TRBV7-9, the J call TRBJ1-1; TCRdb proposes TRBD1, but this gene call is untestable without DNA. CDR1 is SEHNR and CDR2 is FQNEAQ in the germline V gene (reference sequence). The CDR3 loop spans 16 amino acids. The CDR3: CASSTKPTDMNTEAFF.

V is TRBV10-3 and J is TRBJ2-1; absent DNA, TCRdb's TRBD1 call cannot be checked. The CDR3 runs 13 residues. Germline CDR1 ENHRY, CDR2 SYGVKD. CDR3 protein: CAISENAGREQFF.

V usage is TRBV29-1 and J usage is TRBJ1-2; TCRdb names TRBD1, which stays unverified in the absence of DNA. CDR3 length equals 14 residues. From germline, CDR1 is SQVTM and CDR2 ANQGSEA. CDR3 amino acids: CSVDGQDSLYGYTF. Full variable domain (missing parts from reference TRBV29-1 and TRBJ1-2): SAVISQKPSRDICQRGTSLTIQCQVDSQVTMMFWYRQQPGQSLTLIATANQGSEATYESGFVIDKFPISRPNLTFSTLTVSNMSPEDSSIYLCSVDGQDSLYGYTFGSGTRLTVV.

The chain recombines TRBV5-1 with TRBJ2-1; TCRdb's assignment of TRBD2 cannot be checked, as there is no DNA. Germline V lookup: CDR1 SGHRS, CDR2 YFSETQ. This CDR3 has 16 amino acids. CDR3 loop: CASSTPGSGALYEQYF.